The T cell receptor beta chain described here comes from a study of response to subunit inactivated influenza vaccine. Study findings and constraints: New T cells are recruited in small numbers by each seasonal influenza vaccination, according to the authors' suggestion.

This clonotype was observed a handful of times. The antigen is not known. MiXCR, run by TCRdb on the RT-PCR reads, gives a single entry per CDR3 protein. In the table there are 500,000 to 600,000 distinct CDR3 sequences, approximately 7.6% of which are singletons. The germline gives CDR1 DFQATT, CDR2 SNEGSKA (reference sequence). V gave up 6 bases and J gave up 6 bases, with 19 bases separating them. The CDR3 totals 14 residues. The receptor comes from a man between 50 and 70 years old who received an inactivated influenza vaccine. This specimen was PBMCs from blood, taken around 25 months after vaccination. This sequence joins TRBV20-1 and TRBJ2-3; D not resolved. The CDR3 sequence: CSAPLDPPFDTQYF. The CDR3 DNA reads as TGCAGTGCACCCTTGGATCCCCCTTTTGATACGCAGTATTTT.